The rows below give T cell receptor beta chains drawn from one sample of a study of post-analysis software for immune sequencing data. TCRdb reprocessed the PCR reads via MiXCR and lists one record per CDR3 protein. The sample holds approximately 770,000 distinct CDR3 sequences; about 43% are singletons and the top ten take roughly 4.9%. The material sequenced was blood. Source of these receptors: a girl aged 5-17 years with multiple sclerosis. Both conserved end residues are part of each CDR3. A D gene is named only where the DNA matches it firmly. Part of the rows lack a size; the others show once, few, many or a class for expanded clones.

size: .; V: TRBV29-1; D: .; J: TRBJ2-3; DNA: TGCAGCGTGGATGGGACCGATACGCAGTATTTT; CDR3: CSVDGTDTQYF
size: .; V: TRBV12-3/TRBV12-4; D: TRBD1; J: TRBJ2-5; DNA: TGTGCCTGCGGGACAGGGGGCTCGGAGACCCAGTACTTC; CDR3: CACGTGGSETQYF
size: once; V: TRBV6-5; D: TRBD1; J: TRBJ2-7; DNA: TGTGCCAGCAGTTATAAGGGGACAGGGTATTTACCTACCTACGAGCAGTACTTC; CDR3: CASSYKGTGYLPTYEQYF
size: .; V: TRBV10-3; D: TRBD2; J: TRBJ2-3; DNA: TGTACCATCAGTGAGTCCCTAGCGGGAAGAGGGGATACGCAGTATTTT; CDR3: CTISESLAGRGDTQYF
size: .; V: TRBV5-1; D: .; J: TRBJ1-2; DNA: TGCGCCAGCAGCCTGATTTTGACAGGAGGAGGCTACACCTTC; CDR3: CASSLILTGGGYTF
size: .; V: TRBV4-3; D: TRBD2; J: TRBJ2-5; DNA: TGCGCCAGCCTCCCTGACCAAGAGGGGGCTAGCGGGACTGAGACCCAGTACTTC; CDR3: CASLPDQEGASGTETQYF
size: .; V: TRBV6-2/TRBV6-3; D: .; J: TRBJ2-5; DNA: TGTGCCAGCAGTCCCCCTTTCGGGAGCGAGACCCAGTACTTC; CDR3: CASSPPFGSETQYF
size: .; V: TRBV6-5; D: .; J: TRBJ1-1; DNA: TGTGCCAGCAGCCGGACAGTAAACGAAGCTTTCTTT; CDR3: CASSRTVNEAFF
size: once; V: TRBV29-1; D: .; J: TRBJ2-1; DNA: TGCAGCGTTGAGGAGGGACAGCTTAGCTCCTACAATGAGCAGTTCTTC; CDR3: CSVEEGQLSSYNEQFF
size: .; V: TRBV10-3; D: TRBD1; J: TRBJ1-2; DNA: TGTGTCATCAGTGCACCGGGACAGGGGGAATTGAGGGACTATGGCTACACCTTC; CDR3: CVISAPGQGELRDYGYTF
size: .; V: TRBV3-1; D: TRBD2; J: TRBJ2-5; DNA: TGCGCCAGCAGCGGCTGGACTAGCGGAGATAAAGAGACCCAGTACTTC; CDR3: CASSGWTSGDKETQYF
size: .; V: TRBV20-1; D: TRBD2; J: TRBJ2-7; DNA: TGCAGTGCTAGATCCGGGACTAGCGGTTACGAGCAGTACTTC; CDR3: CSARSGTSGYEQYF
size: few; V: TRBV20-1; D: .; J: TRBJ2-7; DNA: TGCAGTGCTTCCATATATGTGAGCTCCTACGAGCAGTACTTC; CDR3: CSASIYVSSYEQYF
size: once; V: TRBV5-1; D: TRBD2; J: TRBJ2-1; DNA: TGCGCCAGCAGCTTCAAGGCGGGAGGGTACAATGAGCAGTTCTTC; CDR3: CASSFKAGGYNEQFF
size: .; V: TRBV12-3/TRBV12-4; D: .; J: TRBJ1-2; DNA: TGTGCCAGCAGTCTGGTCTGGGGGTGGAATGGCTACACCTTC; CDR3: CASSLVWGWNGYTF
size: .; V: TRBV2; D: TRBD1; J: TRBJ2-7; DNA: TGTGCCGGCAGTGACTATCGCCAGGGGGTTCGGAACGAGCAGTACTTC; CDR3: CAGSDYRQGVRNEQYF
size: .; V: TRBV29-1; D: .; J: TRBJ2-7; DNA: TGCAGCGTCTTACCAGGACAGACGAGCTCCTACGAGCAGTACTTC; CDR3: CSVLPGQTSSYEQYF
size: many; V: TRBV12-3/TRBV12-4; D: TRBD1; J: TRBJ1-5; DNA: TGTGCCAGCAGTTTAGTGCAGGGGGCAGATCAGCCCCAGCATTTT; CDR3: CASSLVQGADQPQHF
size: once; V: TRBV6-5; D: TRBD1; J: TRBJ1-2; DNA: TGTGCCAGCAGTTACTCGGGGAGTTATCGTCTGACAGGGAATGGCTACACCTTC; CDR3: CASSYSGSYRLTGNGYTF
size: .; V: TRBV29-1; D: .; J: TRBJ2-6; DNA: TGCAGCGTTGAATCCAGGGCCTCTGGGGCCAACGTCCTGACTTTC; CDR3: CSVESRASGANVLTF
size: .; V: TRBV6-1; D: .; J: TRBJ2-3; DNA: TGTGCCAGCAGTGAAGCGTCTTGGGGGGATACGCAGTATTTT; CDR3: CASSEASWGDTQYF
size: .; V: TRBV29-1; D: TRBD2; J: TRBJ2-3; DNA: TGCAGCGTCGCCCCTCTAGCGGGAGCTACAGATACGCAGTATTTT; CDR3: CSVAPLAGATDTQYF
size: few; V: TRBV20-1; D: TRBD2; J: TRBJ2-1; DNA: TGCAGTGCTAGGGTACTAGCGGGAGGGCCCCATTTGGATGAGCAGTTCTTC; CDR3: CSARVLAGGPHLDEQFF
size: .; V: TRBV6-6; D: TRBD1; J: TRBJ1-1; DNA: TGTGCCAGCACTAGGATCGACAGGGTAGAGGGTGAAGCTTTCTTT; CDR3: CASTRIDRVEGEAFF
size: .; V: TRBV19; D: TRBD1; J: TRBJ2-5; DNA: TGTGCCAGTAGTCCACGGACAGGGGGATTGGAGACCCAGTACTTC; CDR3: CASSPRTGGLETQYF
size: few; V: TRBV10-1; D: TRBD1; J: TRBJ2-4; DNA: TGCGCCAGCCAAGATCCGGGACAGGGAGACATTCAGTACTTC; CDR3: CASQDPGQGDIQYF
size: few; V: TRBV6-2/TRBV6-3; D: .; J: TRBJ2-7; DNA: TGTGCCAGCAGAAGAACCGGGACCCTACGGGATTCCTACGAGCAGTACTTC; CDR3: CASRRTGTLRDSYEQYF
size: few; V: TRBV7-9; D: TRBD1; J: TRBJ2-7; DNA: TGTGCCAGCAGCGTCAGGGGGCAAGGATCCTACGAGCAGTACTTC; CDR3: CASSVRGQGSYEQYF
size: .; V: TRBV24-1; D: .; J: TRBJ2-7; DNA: TGTGCCACCAGTGATCTGCAGGGAAAGGGCTACGAGCAGTACTTC; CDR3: CATSDLQGKGYEQYF
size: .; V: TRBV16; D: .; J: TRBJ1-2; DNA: TGTGCCAGCAGCCCCTCGGAAGAAGCTAACTATGGCTATACCTTC; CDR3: CASSPSEEANYGYTF
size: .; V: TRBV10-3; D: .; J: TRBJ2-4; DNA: TGTGCCATCAGTGAGTCAGGCCTTCTCTCGTCCAAAAACATTCAGTACTTC; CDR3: CAISESGLLSSKNIQYF
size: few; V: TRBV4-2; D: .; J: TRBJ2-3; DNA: TGTGCCAGCAGCCAAGATTCAAGCGGGAGCACAGATACGCAGTATTTT; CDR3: CASSQDSSGSTDTQYF
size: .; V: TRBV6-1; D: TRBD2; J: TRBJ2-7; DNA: TGTGCCAGCAGTGAATTAGGGACTAGCGTCACCTACGAGCAGTACTTC; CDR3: CASSELGTSVTYEQYF
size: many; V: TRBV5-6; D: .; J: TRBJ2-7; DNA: TGTGCCAGCAGCTTGGGGTGGAACTACGAGCAGTACTTC; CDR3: CASSLGWNYEQYF
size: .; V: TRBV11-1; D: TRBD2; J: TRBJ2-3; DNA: TGTGCCAGCAGCCCTGGACTAGCGAGGGGTTCAGATACGCAGTATTTT; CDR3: CASSPGLARGSDTQYF
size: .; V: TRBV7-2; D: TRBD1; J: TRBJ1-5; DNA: TGTGCCAGCAGCTTAGAGACCCAGGGGGCCGGAAATCAGCCCCAGCATTTT; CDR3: CASSLETQGAGNQPQHF
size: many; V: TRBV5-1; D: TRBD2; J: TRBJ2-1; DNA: TGTGCCAGCAGCCTTGTAGCGGGTGAGCAGTTCTTC; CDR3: CASSLVAGEQFF